This T cell receptor beta chain stems from a study of cytomegalovirus exposure and HLA in healthy donors (dated by TCRdb to about 2017). Regarding the complete study: In an earlier analysis of approximately 500 of the donors, around 300 Gb of sequence data and just under 120 million unique TCR beta sequences from about 179 million T cells were reported. About 310 gigabases of sequencing data and 80 million or so unique TCR sequences were included in an early release covering about 700 HLA-typed donors. Of the approximately 400 genotyped donors, roughly 80% fell in the genetic ancestry cluster associated with self-reported Caucasian donors. The study was designed to test whether signatures of past pathogen exposure could be identified by cataloging public T cell receptors. The T cell repertoires of around 670 subjects were profiled by immunosequencing and related to cytomegalovirus serostatus. In addition to the first cohort of roughly 670 subjects, a separate validation cohort of 120 different subjects was used. To predict cytomegalovirus infection status, the study brought together high-throughput TCR immunosequencing, statistical association of individual TCRs with disease status, and machine learning. In a later analysis, previously published TCR beta repertoires from several hundred donors were re-analyzed and high-resolution HLA genotyping was added so that TCR occurrence patterns could be studied. Rather than drawing on any new phenotypic data, the later analysis identified candidate immune exposures from TCR beta sequences and the way those sequences occurred across donors. An earlier analysis of around 540 of the donors applied high-throughput TCR beta sequencing to assess whether each TCR beta V gene segment acted as functional or pseudogenic. Donor age, sex, ethnicity and CMV serostatus were compiled alongside the repertoire data. In a later genetic analysis, genome-wide SNP genotypes for about 55% of the roughly 670 donors were used, and that subset was treated as a discovery cohort. Every repertoire in the discovery cohort had been generated on one and the same sequencing platform. HLA typing covered class I and class II loci at four-digit resolution. Typing coverage differed by locus: A, B, C, DRB1 and DQB1 were typed in roughly 620-630 donors, DQA1 in roughly 510, DPA1 in approximately 600, and DPB1 in just under 490. Five DR-DQ haplotypes were handled as single units for association and clustering, since linkage in the cohort was strong. On average, roughly 200,000 unique TCR beta nucleotide sequences were sequenced per donor among 398 genotyped donors of the cohort, with roughly 18% of those sequences being non-productive.

Results and caveats for the whole study, not just this receptor: In a later analysis, the rate of TCR association differed among HLA loci, with DRB1 alleles having the most associated TCRs and HLA-C alleles having the fewest. About 15 rarely observed V segments, including chromosome 9 orphons, were excluded from the earlier analysis of about 610 of the donors because counts were too low. Most CMV-associated TCR beta chains appeared to be HLA-restricted in a later analysis, and the HLA associations seemed to be driven largely by CMV exposure. It was suggested by the authors that the approach could potentially be generalized to other disease states and immunological phenotypes. The 87-base-pair reads could not distinguish some IMGT-functional V segments, including TRBV6-2 and TRBV6-3, so those segments were excluded. An earlier analysis of 587 of the donors showed that most TCR beta V segments appeared in productive rearrangements either about 87% or about 30% of the time, which broadly matched IMGT annotations. Linkage disequilibrium might explain the correlated functional status among segregating V segments, but an unknown experimental factor could not be ruled out. In a later analysis, about 16,000 TCR beta sequences were associated with specific HLA alleles at a false discovery rate of 0.05. The study listed 170 or so TCR beta chains as associated with cytomegalovirus. Three of the identified cytomegalovirus-associated TCR beta chains were confirmed in vitro to be specific for cytomegalovirus antigens. Strong co-occurrence of HLA alleles, especially DR and DQ, made assigning TCR associations to individual alleles difficult. An association between a missense DCLRE1C variant and V-gene and J-gene trimming of TCR beta chains was found in a later genetic analysis and replicated in an independent cohort. Immune exposure information for the cohort was limited to CMV serostatus. Roughly uniform sequencing depth across donors was assumed in presence/absence analyses, although this assumption may not hold. In a later analysis, HLA-associated TCR beta chains were found to be more clonally expanded and to have lower generation probabilities than equally common non-associated chains. Most TCR sequences were observed very rarely across donors, whereas some public TCRs were present in many individuals. A further reported finding was that TCR beta sequences accurately predicted the HLA-A and HLA-B alleles for most subjects in the first cohort. Compared with the approximately 700-donor mean, donors in an Asian-associated ancestry cluster had fewer N-insertions in productive TCRs, according to a later genetic analysis. Because some donors lacked HLA typing at each locus, the association tests relied only on the typed subset. A later analysis reported that several top co-occurrence clusters appeared linked to parvovirus B19, influenza, CMV and Epstein-Barr virus. The classifier was reported to diagnose cytomegalovirus status with high specificity and sensitivity in both the original cohort and the validation cohort. A cluster of highly shared sequence variants was judged likely to represent a technical artifact of the sequencing pipeline. This cohort had only TCR beta chains sequenced, and the lack of alpha or paired-chain data limited which features could be detected.

V is trimmed back by 0 bases and J by 6 bases, and the junction contains 7 bases that no gene match accounts for. Via the germline V gene (reference sequence), CDR1 is GTSNPN and CDR2 SVGIG. The CDR3 contains 14 residues, cysteine and phenylalanine counted. Of all the DNA, just the CDR3 is kept, 42 bases in frame from base 1. The cohort comprised approximately 700 healthy bone marrow donors. Cohort members were all nominally healthy when sampled, although unrecorded immune exposures were likely present. The donor tested CMV seronegative and was one of the 352 seronegative cohort members. A peripheral blood sample was provided by each donor, and peripheral blood mononuclear cells were used for TCR beta sequencing. The Qiagen DNeasy Blood Extraction Kit was used to extract genomic DNA from the blood cell samples. The library was made by the immunoSEQ multiplex PCR assay. For the multiplex PCR, a mixture combining 60 forward primers for TCR Vbeta segments and 13 reverse primers for TCR Jbeta segments was used. Amplification of the CDR3 region of rearranged TCR beta genes was performed with a multiplex PCR assay on genomic DNA. Amplified TCR beta libraries were sequenced as 87-base-pair reads on the Illumina HiSeq System. The paper's data handling went like this. A later analysis tallied approximately 87 million unique TCR beta chains across the 666 repertoires, and approximately 12 million of those chains were shared by two or more donors. A nearest-neighbor algorithm error-corrected the raw reads and collapsed the reads into unique sequences, merging closely related sequences to remove PCR and sequencing errors. To assign V, D and J gene segments, CDR3 sequences were aligned to IMGT reference sequences. For a sequence to be retained, at least a six-nucleotide match to both a V gene segment and a J gene segment was required. Rearrangements were classified as productive when the CDR3 lacked stop codons and remained in frame with V and J, and all other rearrangements were classified as non-productive. Following IMGT convention, CDR3 was defined as the stretch from the second conserved V-encoded cysteine to the conserved J-encoded phenylalanine. Sequences without an unambiguous match to a single V gene segment were excluded from the earlier analysis of 450 to 750 of the donors. An earlier analysis of several hundred of the donors called V segments functional above 56.7% productive rearrangements and segregating when the between-donor standard deviation exceeded 5%. A statistical classification framework was built for diagnosing cytomegalovirus status from the catalog of TCR beta chain sequences. In a later analysis, V and J genes were assigned by comparing TCR nucleotide sequences against IMGT/GENE-DB human TR gene sequences. In a later analysis, CDR3 sequences and most-parsimonious VDJ recombination scenarios were assigned using the TCRdist pipeline. In a later analysis, each TCR beta chain was defined by its CDR3 amino acid sequence together with its V-gene family, and reads lacking a unique V-gene family were excluded. A later analysis removed 450 to 600 highly shared, low-generation-probability nucleotide sequences to deal with suspected cross-contamination and a sequencing artifact. In a later analysis, a clonal expansion index was calculated for each public chain from normalized within-repertoire ranks of inferred template counts. In a later analysis, generation probabilities were computed with a VDJ recombination model fitted to out-of-frame rearrangements, and the resulting probabilities were checked against IGoR. In a later analysis, TCR-TCR, TCR-HLA and TCR-CMV co-occurrence was scored with hypergeometric tests, and a repertoire-size bias correction was applied to TCR pairs. To estimate false discovery rates, a later analysis permuted the HLA or CMV assignments 20 times. In a later analysis, co-occurring TCRs were grouped using DBSCAN, with TCRdist sequence similarity added in when clustering inside HLA-allele-positive subsets. Repertoires with fewer than 30,000 or more than 120,000 public chains were left out of co-occurrence clustering, as were five repertoires with anomalous nucleotide sharing. TCRdb mirrors the immuneACCESS table, restricted to in-frame sequences. Some clones are absent from its copies; in checked studies, under half trace to an unresolved V gene, and the reason for the others is unknown. V, J and clone size were drawn from that table, and D and trimming were deduced from the DNA. The sample profile shows 75,000 to 100,000 clones; about 80% of them were found once. The ten largest clonotypes hold approximately 3.5% of the sample.

Notes on this clone: The clone's antigen remains unknown. Base-call qualities are not available, and no considerably larger clone is one nucleotide away.

This chain joins TRBV30 to TRBJ2-7; 8 nucleotides in the junction match TRBD2. Material for sequencing was PBMCs. The sequence derives from a man aged 35 to 55 in good health and CMV-seronegative. The DNA is TGTGCCTGGAGTGTACTGGCGGGAGGAGGCGAGCAGTACTTC. This sequence encodes CAWSVLAGGGEQYF.